This paragraph covers one TCR beta chain sequence. The data were taken from a study of shared T cell receptors in the human thymus. Produced via immunoSEQ multiplex PCR; TCRdb's table is partial and in-frame only. This sample has roughly 500,000 clones, with about 84% found just once. The same specimen was also included in a second study, on human thymus T cells. That report adds: V and J gene usage appeared biased in thymic and blood repertoires.

This TCR came from a boy under two years old with a congenital heart defect. The sequencing sample was made of thymocytes.

CDR3 coding DNA: TGTGCCAGCAGTGAACTGGGCGGGGATCAAGAGACCCAGTACTTC. Translation gives CASSELGGDQETQYF. The chain joins TRBV25-1 to TRBJ2-5, with D possibly TRBD2 on 6 matching bases. The germline V gene encodes CDR1 MGHDK and CDR2 SYGVNS. The CDR3 runs 15 residues. V was trimmed by 2 bases and J by 2 bases, leaving 12 bases between them. Full variable domain (remainder filled in from reference TRBV25-1 and TRBJ2-5): EADIYQTPRYLVIGTGKKITLECSQTMGHDKMYWYQQDPGMELHLIHYSYGVNSTEKGDLSSESTVSRIRTEHFPLTLESARPSHTSQYLCASSELGGDQETQYFGPGTRLLVL.